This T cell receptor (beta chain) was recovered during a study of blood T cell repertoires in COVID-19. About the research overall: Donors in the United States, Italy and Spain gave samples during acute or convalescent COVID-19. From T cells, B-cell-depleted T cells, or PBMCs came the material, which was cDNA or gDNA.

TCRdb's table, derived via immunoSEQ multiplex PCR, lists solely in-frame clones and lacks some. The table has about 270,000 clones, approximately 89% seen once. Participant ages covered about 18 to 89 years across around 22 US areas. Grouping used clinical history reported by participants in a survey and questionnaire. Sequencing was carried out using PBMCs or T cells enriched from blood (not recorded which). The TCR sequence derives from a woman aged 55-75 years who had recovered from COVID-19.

Written as DNA, the CDR3 is TGTGCCAGCAGGACGGGGGACGGGGAGCTGTTTTTT. Protein: CASRTGDGELFF. This sequence joins TRBV6-5 and TRBJ2-2; a weak D match, TRBD2 (6 bases). This CDR3 contains 12 residues. Germline V gene sequence: CDR1 MNHEY, CDR2 SVGAGI. Trimming left V 6 bases short and J 7 bases short, with 9 bases between.